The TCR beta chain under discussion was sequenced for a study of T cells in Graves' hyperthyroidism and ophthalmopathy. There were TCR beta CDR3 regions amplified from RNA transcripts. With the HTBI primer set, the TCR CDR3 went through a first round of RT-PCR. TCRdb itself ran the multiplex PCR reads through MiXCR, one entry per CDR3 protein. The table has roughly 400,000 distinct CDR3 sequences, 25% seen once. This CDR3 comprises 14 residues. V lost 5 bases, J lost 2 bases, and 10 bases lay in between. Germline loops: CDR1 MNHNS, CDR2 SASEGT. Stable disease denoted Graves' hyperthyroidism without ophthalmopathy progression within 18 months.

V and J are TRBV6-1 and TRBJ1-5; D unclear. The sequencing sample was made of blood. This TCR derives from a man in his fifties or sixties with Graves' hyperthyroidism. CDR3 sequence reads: CASSPPGGNQPQHF. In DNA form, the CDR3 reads TGTGCCAGCAGTCCGCCGGGTGGCAATCAGCCCCAGCATTTT.